The table lists the clone carrying this T cell receptor beta chain with many counts. Its specificity is not known. These data are taken from a study of T cells in Graves' hyperthyroidism and ophthalmopathy. Study results and caveats: Most thyroid clonotypes that were expanded above 0.001 also turned up in blood.

The CDR3 is made up of 19 amino acids. Germline V gene data show CDR1 as MNHEY and CDR2 as SVGEGT. Trimming removed 8 bases from V and 0 bases from J, with 26 bases in between. It was RNA transcripts that yielded the amplified TCR beta CDR3 regions. Using the HTBI primer set, a first-round RT-PCR was run on the TCR CDR3. TCRdb ran MiXCR on the multiplex PCR reads and lists one entry per CDR3 protein. This sample has hundreds of thousands of distinct CDR3 sequences, with about 15% found just once. A patient was excluded if there was uncontrolled infection, other autoimmune disease, pregnancy or lactation.

The origin of this receptor is a woman between 40 and 50 years old with Graves' ophthalmopathy. V and J are TRBV6-2 or TRBV6-3 and TRBJ2-4; possible D gene TRBD2, 6 bases. Material: blood. CDR3 nucleotides: TGTGCCAGCGCCCGGTTACGTAGCGGAGCCCCCCAAGCCAAAAACATTCAGTACTTC. Its translation is CASARLRSGAPQAKNIQYF.